The rows below give T cell receptor beta chains drawn from one sample of a study of T cell responses to AZD1222 COVID-19 vaccine. Clones were read by immunoSEQ multiplex PCR, and TCRdb kept only the in-frame ones, dropping some. The sample lists 120,000 to 150,000 clones, roughly 90% seen once, with approximately 3% in the top ten. The sample in question was peripheral blood, obtained on day 0 of AZD1222 vaccination. The receptors shown here come from an adult in good health. CDR3s include the opening cysteine and the closing phenylalanine or tryptophan. The D gene is left open where the match is weak. For some rows the clone size is stated as once, few or many, or as a class when expanded; others skip it.

j_gene | len | abundance | d_gene | v_gene | CDR3aa | CDR3nt
TRBJ1-1 | 15 | . | . | TRBV28 | CASSPQRGRNTEAFF | TGTGCCAGCAGTCCCCAAAGGGGCCGGAACACTGAAGCTTTCTTT
TRBJ2-7 | 16 | . | . | TRBV18 | CASSQNRDTFSYEQYF | TGTGCCAGCTCACAGAACCGGGACACCTTCTCCTACGAGCAGTACTTC
TRBJ2-3 | 13 | once | TRBD1 | TRBV12-3/TRBV12-4 | CASSTTGRNTQYF | TGTGCCAGCAGTACGACAGGGAGAAATACGCAGTATTTT
TRBJ1-3 | 15 | few | . | TRBV5-6 | CASSPTFFSGNTIYF | TGTGCCAGCAGCCCAACCTTCTTCTCTGGAAACACCATATATTTT
TRBJ2-2 | 17 | . | . | TRBV4-1 | CASSQKTGYSNTGELFF | TGCGCCAGCAGCCAGAAGACAGGCTACTCGAACACCGGGGAGCTGTTTTTT
TRBJ2-3 | 16 | . | TRBD2 | TRBV7-6 | CASSRGLAGALDTQYF | TGTGCCAGCAGCCGGGGACTAGCGGGAGCGCTGGATACGCAGTATTTT
TRBJ2-5 | 15 | . | TRBD2 | TRBV7-2 | CASSLAAGAKETQYF | TGTGCCAGCAGCTTAGCAGCGGGAGCTAAGGAGACCCAGTACTTC
TRBJ1-2 | 14 | . | . | TRBV2 | CASSGVNRDYGYTF | TGTGCCAGCAGTGGAGTCAACAGGGACTATGGCTACACCTTC
TRBJ2-1 | 15 | . | . | TRBV4-3 | CASSRQTNGPQEQFF | TGCGCCAGCAGCCGACAAACGAATGGTCCCCAAGAGCAGTTCTTC
TRBJ2-7 | 13 | . | . | TRBV10-3 | CAIRAGTPYEQYF | TGTGCCATCAGGGCCGGGACCCCCTACGAGCAGTACTTC
TRBJ2-6 | 15 | many | . | TRBV6-1 | CASSERSSGANVLTF | TGTGCCAGCAGTGAGCGTAGCTCTGGGGCCAACGTCCTGACTTTC
TRBJ1-6 | 19 | . | . | TRBV7-2 | CASSLSSGGGDIDNSPLHF | TGTGCCAGCAGCTTATCTTCGGGCGGGGGGGACATCGATAATTCACCCCTCCACTTT
TRBJ1-4 | 16 | . | . | TRBV4-1 | CASSQPGEGGREKLFF | TGCGCCAGCAGCCAGCCGGGTGAGGGGGGCAGAGAAAAACTGTTTTTT
TRBJ2-1 | 16 | . | . | TRBV5-1 | CASSTRPRGSYNEQFF | TGCGCCAGCAGCACTCGACCACGGGGCTCCTACAATGAGCAGTTCTTC
TRBJ1-2 | 14 | . | . | TRBV15 | CATNDGTTNYGYTF | TGTGCCACCAACGACGGGACCACCAACTATGGCTACACCTTC
TRBJ1-1 | 14 | . | . | TRBV6-6 | CASSYGGLWTEAFF | TGTGCCAGCAGTTACGGAGGGCTGTGGACTGAAGCTTTCTTT
TRBJ1-2 | 15 | once | . | TRBV3-1/TRBV3-2 | CASSQEVTGSYGYTF | TGTGCCAGCAGCCAAGAGGTAACAGGGTCCTATGGCTACACCTTC
TRBJ1-1 | 15 | . | TRBD1 | TRBV28 | CASSSPGQANTEAFF | TGTGCCAGCAGTTCTCCGGGACAGGCGAACACTGAAGCTTTCTTT
TRBJ1-2 | 15 | . | TRBD1 | TRBV7-2 | CASSSTGTGGGGYTF | TGTGCCAGCAGCTCAACCGGGACAGGGGGTGGAGGCTACACCTTC
TRBJ2-2 | 16 | few | . | TRBV18 | CASSPPWGRSTGELFF | TGTGCCAGCTCACCACCGTGGGGGCGGTCCACCGGGGAGCTGTTTTTT
TRBJ2-1 | 14 | . | TRBD2 | TRBV19 | CASSGTSGYNEQFF | TGTGCCAGTAGTGGGACTAGCGGTTACAATGAGCAGTTCTTC
TRBJ1-5 | 13 | . | . | TRBV12-2 | CASRFGTDQPQHF | TGTGCAAGTCGCTTTGGGACAGATCAGCCCCAGCATTTT
TRBJ2-7 | 15 | few | . | TRBV10-2 | CASSEGWGYSYEQYF | TGCGCCAGCAGTGAGGGGTGGGGCTACTCCTACGAGCAGTACTTC
TRBJ2-5 | 13 | . | . | TRBV6-2/TRBV6-3 | CASSWYWGETQYF | TGTGCCAGCAGTTGGTACTGGGGAGAGACCCAGTACTTC
TRBJ1-1 | 13 | . | . | TRBV12-3/TRBV12-4 | CASNLYRSPEAFF | TGTGCCAGCAACCTATACCGGAGCCCTGAAGCTTTCTTT
TRBJ2-1 | 14 | . | . | TRBV6-4 | CASSILAGSGEQFF | TGTGCCAGCAGCATACTAGCAGGGTCGGGTGAGCAGTTCTTC
TRBJ1-3 | 14 | . | . | TRBV7-9 | CASSKPQGGNTIYF | TGTGCCAGCAGCAAACCACAGGGTGGAAACACCATATATTTT
TRBJ2-4 | 21 | . | TRBD1 | TRBV6-2/TRBV6-3 | CASSYDSGQLSGTVAKNIQYF | TGTGCCAGCAGTTACGATTCGGGACAGCTTTCCGGGACGGTAGCCAAAAACATTCAGTACTTC
TRBJ2-1 | 17 | . | . | TRBV11-2 | CASSQQGSVSSYNEQFF | TGTGCCAGCAGCCAACAGGGCAGCGTGAGCTCCTACAATGAGCAGTTCTTC
TRBJ2-7 | 16 | once | . | TRBV18 | CASSPLDGGPAYEQYF | TGTGCCAGCTCACCACTGGACGGGGGACCTGCCTACGAGCAGTACTTC
TRBJ1-5 | 15 | once | TRBD1 | TRBV6-2/TRBV6-3 | CASSYGGTGGQPQHF | TGTGCCAGCAGTTACGGGGGGACAGGGGGTCAGCCCCAGCATTTT
TRBJ2-1 | 16 | . | . | TRBV28 | CASKSGTAKSYNEQFF | TGTGCCAGCAAATCGGGAACAGCAAAATCCTACAATGAGCAGTTCTTC
TRBJ1-2 | 15 | . | . | TRBV2 | CASSEVGSAIYGYTF | TGTGCCAGCAGTGAAGTCGGCTCAGCCATCTATGGCTACACCTTC
TRBJ1-6 | 17 | . | TRBD1 | TRBV27 | CASSQGQDISYNSPLHF | TGTGCCAGCAGTCAGGGACAGGACATCTCCTATAATTCACCCCTCCACTTT
TRBJ1-2 | 15 | many | TRBD1 | TRBV5-4 | CASSPGQGAWSGYTF | TGTGCCAGCAGCCCGGGACAGGGGGCTTGGTCTGGCTACACCTTC
TRBJ2-7 | 17 | . | . | TRBV15 | CATSRLPVPGPSYEQYF | TGTGCCACCAGCAGATTACCCGTACCAGGCCCAAGCTACGAGCAGTACTTC
TRBJ2-2 | 12 | . | . | TRBV21-1 | CAASSFTGELFF | TGTGCCGCCTCAAGTTTCACCGGGGAGCTGTTTTTT
TRBJ2-2 | 12 | . | . | TRBV7-2 | CASTKNTGELFF | TGTGCCAGCACCAAAAACACCGGGGAGCTGTTTTTT
TRBJ1-1 | 15 | . | . | TRBV11-2 | CASSLVGGPGAEAFF | TGTGCCAGCAGCTTAGTAGGGGGGCCGGGGGCTGAAGCTTTCTTT
TRBJ2-7 | 11 | . | . | TRBV5-5 | CASSLPGEQYF | TGTGCCAGCAGCTTGCCAGGCGAGCAGTACTTC
TRBJ2-7 | 14 | . | . | TRBV11-2 | CASSLTVSPYEQYF | TGTGCCAGCAGCTTAACGGTATCCCCCTACGAGCAGTACTTC
TRBJ1-4 | 16 | . | . | TRBV5-5 | CASSWAARVPGEKLFF | TGTGCCAGCAGCTGGGCTGCCAGGGTCCCGGGTGAAAAACTGTTTTTT
TRBJ2-1 | 17 | . | . | TRBV29-1 | CSVEDPPDPHPYNEQFF | TGCAGCGTTGAAGACCCTCCCGATCCGCACCCCTACAATGAGCAGTTCTTC
TRBJ2-5 | 14 | . | . | TRBV4-1 | CASSQRGGEETQYF | TGCGCCAGCAGCCAAAGGGGGGGAGAAGAGACCCAGTACTTC
TRBJ1-2 | 13 | . | . | TRBV28 | CASIGPLRVGYTF | TGTGCCAGCATTGGGCCCCTCCGGGTCGGCTACACCTTC
TRBJ2-7 | 18 | once | . | TRBV28 | CASSLSGAANALGYEQYF | TGTGCCAGCAGTTTATCCGGGGCAGCCAACGCATTAGGCTACGAGCAGTACTTC
TRBJ1-2 | 14 | . | TRBD1 | TRBV5-6 | CASSLKGARYGYTF | TGTGCCAGCAGCTTGAAGGGGGCGCGGTATGGCTACACCTTC
TRBJ1-2 | 15 | . | . | TRBV9 | CASSAGGEVYYGYTF | TGTGCCAGCAGCGCCGGGGGAGAGGTTTACTATGGCTACACCTTC
TRBJ1-2 | 18 | . | TRBD1 | TRBV4-3 | CASSQVSLGPDRSAGYTF | TGCGCCAGCAGCCAAGTCTCTCTAGGGCCGGACAGGTCGGCGGGCTACACCTTC
TRBJ1-5 | 15 | . | . | TRBV27 | CASTRRGNGRSPQHF | TGTGCCAGCACCCGTAGGGGGAACGGGAGGTCGCCCCAGCATTTT
TRBJ2-2 | 16 | . | TRBD1 | TRBV24-1 | CATSDSKQGPTGELFF | TGTGCCACCAGTGATTCCAAACAGGGGCCCACCGGGGAGCTGTTTTTT
TRBJ1-2 | 12 | . | . | TRBV12-5 | CASGLGTDGYTF | TGTGCTAGTGGTTTAGGGACGGATGGCTACACCTTC
TRBJ2-1 | 16 | . | TRBD1 | TRBV5-1 | CASSLLPGTGASEQFF | TGCGCCAGCAGCTTACTCCCCGGGACAGGGGCGAGTGAGCAGTTCTTC
TRBJ1-4 | 15 | . | . | TRBV4-2 | CASSQVQGYPEKLFF | TGTGCCAGCAGCCAAGTCCAGGGTTATCCCGAAAAACTGTTTTTT
TRBJ2-7 | 14 | once | TRBD1 | TRBV7-2 | CASSAMGTGYEQYF | TGTGCCAGCAGCGCAATGGGGACAGGTTACGAGCAGTACTTC